Presented here are 17 T cell receptor beta chains from one specimen sequenced in a study of blood T cell repertoires in COVID-19. The repertoire was sequenced with immunoSEQ multiplex PCR; TCRdb's copy has only in-frame clones and lacks some. This table has over 150,000 clones, about 88% appearing once. Sequencing input: peripheral blood. All receptors derive from a man aged 50-59 years with COVID-19, enrolled during active disease.

With respect to this clone: The same CDR3 is also encoded by other DNA sequences in this sample. The genes are TRBV19 and TRBJ2-7; 7 bases are a match to TRBD1. The CDR3 has 13 amino acids. Germline V gene data show CDR1 as LNHDA and CDR2 as SQIVND (reference sequence). V gave up 3 bases and J gave up 2 bases; unmatched junction bases: 1. The CDR3 region is CASSIGQAYEQYF. CDR3 DNA: TGTGCCAGTAGTATCGGACAGGCCTACGAGCAGTACTTC.

The chain combines TRBV6-5 with TRBJ2-3; TRBD2 agrees at 9 bases. Germline V CDR1 and CDR2: MNHEY, SVGAGI. After removal of 7 bases from V and 3 bases from J, the junction contained 5 bases not matched to a gene. The CDR3 sequence is 14 residues long. CDR3 sequence: CASTAGGATDTQYF. In DNA, the CDR3 is TGTGCCAGCACCGCGGGGGGGGCGACAGATACGCAGTATTTT.

This clone was counted a few times. V usage is TRBV18 and J usage is TRBJ1-6, with 9 bases identical to TRBD1. This CDR3 is 16 amino acids long. The germline CDR1 and CDR2 sequences are KGHSH and LQKENI. J was trimmed by 6 bases and V by 6 bases; bases with no gene match: 9. As DNA, the CDR3 is TGTGCCAGCTCCCTCGGGACAGGGAGTTCTAATTCACCCCTCCACTTT. Protein product: CASSLGTGSSNSPLHF.

The chain employs TRBV5-6 and TRBJ1-2; tentative D call: TRBD1 (5 bases). Trimming cost V 4 bases and J 8 bases, with 15 bases left between them. The CDR3 contains 13 residues. Germline CDR1 SGHDT, CDR2 YYEEEE. CDR3 sequence: CASSPARTFGYTF. In DNA, the CDR3 is TGTGCCAGCAGCCCCGCTCGGACATTCGGCTACACCTTC.

The gene calls are TRBV2 and TRBJ1-5, with D possibly TRBD1 on 6 matching bases. The CDR3 contains 14 residues. Germline CDR1 SNHLY, CDR2 FYNNEI. The V gene lost 6 bases and the J gene lost 5 bases, with 14 bases spanning the gap. The CDR3 sequence: CASSPGGAHQPQHF. The DNA for the CDR3 is TGTGCCAGCAGCCCGGGGGGGGCACATCAGCCCCAGCATTTT.

The V call is TRBV7-3, the J call TRBJ2-2, with a weak D call TRBD2 (6 bases). Germline V gives CDR1 SGHTA, CDR2 FQGTGA. V shed 5 bases and J shed 5 bases, with 18 bases lying between them. The CDR3 extends over 16 amino acids. The CDR3 spells CASSPLVLAETGELFF. The CDR3 DNA reads as TGTGCCAGCAGCCCTCTGGTACTAGCAGAAACCGGGGAGCTGTTTTTT.

The chain employs TRBV5-4 and TRBJ2-3; D possibly corresponds to TRBD2 (6 bases). Germline V lookup: CDR1 SGHNT, CDR2 YYREEE (reference sequence). V was clipped by 0 bases and J by 2 bases, with 10 bases between them. CDR3 length equals 15 residues. The CDR3 spells CASSLAGGDTDTQYF. Written as DNA, the CDR3 is TGTGCCAGCAGCTTGGCCGGGGGTGACACAGATACGCAGTATTTT.

The chain uses TRBV3-1 (or the pseudogene TRBV3-2) and TRBJ2-5, with 8 bases matching TRBD2. After removal of 4 bases from V and 5 bases from J, the junction contained 9 bases not matched to a gene. The CDR3 extends over 15 amino acids. Germline V gives CDR1 LGHDT, CDR2 YNNKEL (reference sequence). CDR3 DNA sequence: TGTGCCAGCAGCCTCGGGGGGGTGCGGCGGGAGACCCAGTACTTC. Residues: CASSLGGVRRETQYF.

J is TRBJ2-3 and V is TRBV5-1; TRBD1 is a possible D gene (5 bases). V shed 7 bases and J shed 2 bases, with 14 bases lying between them. CDR1 and CDR2 from the germline V gene are SGHRS and YFSETQ. The CDR3 runs to 14 residues. The CDR3 nucleotides are TGCGCCAGCTCGGCGGACACCCCCACAGATACGCAGTATTTT. Encoded protein: CASSADTPTDTQYF.

V gene TRBV7-2 combines with J gene TRBJ2-5; D possibly corresponds to TRBD1 (6 bases). Trimming removed 1 base from V and 0 bases from J, with 15 bases in between. There are 17 residues in the CDR3. Germline V gene sequence: CDR1 SGHTA, CDR2 FQGNSA. This CDR3 reads CASSLVGQGPYQETQYF. The CDR3 nucleotides are TGTGCCAGCAGCTTAGTTGGTCAGGGGCCTTACCAAGAGACCCAGTACTTC. The full variable domain, rest sourced from reference TRBV7-2 and TRBJ2-5, is GAGVSQSPSNKVTEKGKDVELRCDPISGHTALYWYRQSLGQGLEFLIYFQGNSAPDKSGLPSDRFSAERTGGSVSTLTIQRTQQEDSAVYLCASSLVGQGPYQETQYFGPGTRLLVL.

The J gene is TRBJ2-5, the V gene TRBV27, with D possibly being TRBD2 (6 bases). The V gene lost 0 bases and the J gene lost 5 bases, with 13 bases spanning the gap. This CDR3 comprises 15 residues. Germline V gene data show CDR1 as MNHEY and CDR2 as SMNVEV (reference sequence). CDR3 sequence (DNA): TGTGCCAGCAGTTTATCCCTTGGGACTTTTGAGACCCAGTACTTC. Residues: CASSLSLGTFETQYF.

The rearrangement joins TRBV7-6 to TRBJ2-3; D gene uncertain. The CDR3 contains 12 residues. V lost 4 bases to trimming and J lost 8 bases, with 10 bases between them. Germline CDR1 is SGHVS and CDR2 is FNYEAQ. CDR3: CASSSNSITQYF. The CDR3 DNA is TGTGCCAGCAGCTCGAACTCCATTACGCAGTATTTT.

The J gene is TRBJ2-1, the V gene TRBV18; D call uncertain. The ends were cut back, 2 bases at V and 6 bases at J, with 17 bases in the middle. Germline V gene sequence: CDR1 KGHSH, CDR2 LQKENI. The CDR3 spans 16 residues. The chain's CDR3 is CASSPTATSRFNEQFF. CDR3 DNA: TGTGCCAGCTCACCAACAGCAACCAGCCGATTCAATGAGCAGTTCTTC.

This clone was detected only a few times. This chain uses TRBV7-2 with TRBJ2-7, with 9 bases lining up with TRBD2. CDR1 is SGHTA, CDR2 FQGNSA, per germline. V shed 5 bases, J shed 1 base, and the junction held 6 bases outside the gene matches. This CDR3 region has 15 residues. In DNA, the CDR3 is TGTGCCAGCAGCGGCGGGGGGGCAGGATCCTACGAGCAGTACTTC. This codes for CASSGGGAGSYEQYF.

V usage is TRBV9 and J usage is TRBJ1-6; a weak D match, TRBD1 (5 bases). CDR1 is SGDLS and CDR2 is YYNGEE in the germline V gene. This CDR3 has 15 residues. Deletions cut 0 bases from V and 6 bases from J, with 10 bases between. DNA for the CDR3: TGTGCCAGCAGCGTAGAAGGGGTAGCTAATTCACCCCTCCACTTT. Translating gives CASSVEGVANSPLHF.

This rearrangement joins TRBV19 to TRBJ2-1; 8 bases agree with TRBD2. Germline V gene sequence: CDR1 LNHDA, CDR2 SQIVND (reference sequence). The CDR3 length is 15 residues. Unmatched junction bases numbered 7, after V lost 3 bases and J lost 6 bases. CDR3 sequence reads: CASSISRGALNEQFF. The CDR3 DNA sequence: TGTGCCAGTAGTATTTCGCGGGGGGCCCTCAATGAGCAGTTCTTC. Complete variable domain (other parts from reference TRBV19 and TRBJ2-1): DGGITQSPKYLFRKEGQNVTLSCEQNLNHDAMYWYRQDPGQGLRLIYYSQIVNDFQKGDIAEGYSVSREKKESFPLTVTSAQKNPTAFYLCASSISRGALNEQFFGPGTRLTVL.

The V and J genes are TRBV5-4 and TRBJ2-5, with 7 bases matching TRBD1. The ends lost 2 bases at V and 7 bases at J; junction bases unmatched: 8. This CDR3 is built from 14 residues. Germline V gene sequence: CDR1 SGHNT, CDR2 YYREEE (reference sequence). CDR3 protein: CASSFPGQPSTQYF. The CDR3 DNA sequence: TGTGCCAGCAGCTTTCCGGGACAGCCATCGACCCAGTACTTC.